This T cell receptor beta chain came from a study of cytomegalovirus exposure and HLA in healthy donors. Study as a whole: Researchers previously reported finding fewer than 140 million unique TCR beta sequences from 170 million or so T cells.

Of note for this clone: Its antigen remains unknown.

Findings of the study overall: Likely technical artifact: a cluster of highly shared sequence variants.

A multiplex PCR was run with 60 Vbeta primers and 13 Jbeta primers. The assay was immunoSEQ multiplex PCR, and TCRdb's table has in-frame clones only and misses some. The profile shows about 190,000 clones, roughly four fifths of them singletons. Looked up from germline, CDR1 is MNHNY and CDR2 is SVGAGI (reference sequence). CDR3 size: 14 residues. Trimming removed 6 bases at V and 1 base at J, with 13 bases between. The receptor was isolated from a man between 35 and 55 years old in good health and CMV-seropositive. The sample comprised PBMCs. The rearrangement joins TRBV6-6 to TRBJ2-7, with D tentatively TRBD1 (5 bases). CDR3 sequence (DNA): TGTGCCAGCAGATCCTCCGACAGATCCTACGAGCAGTACTTC. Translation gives CASRSSDRSYEQYF.